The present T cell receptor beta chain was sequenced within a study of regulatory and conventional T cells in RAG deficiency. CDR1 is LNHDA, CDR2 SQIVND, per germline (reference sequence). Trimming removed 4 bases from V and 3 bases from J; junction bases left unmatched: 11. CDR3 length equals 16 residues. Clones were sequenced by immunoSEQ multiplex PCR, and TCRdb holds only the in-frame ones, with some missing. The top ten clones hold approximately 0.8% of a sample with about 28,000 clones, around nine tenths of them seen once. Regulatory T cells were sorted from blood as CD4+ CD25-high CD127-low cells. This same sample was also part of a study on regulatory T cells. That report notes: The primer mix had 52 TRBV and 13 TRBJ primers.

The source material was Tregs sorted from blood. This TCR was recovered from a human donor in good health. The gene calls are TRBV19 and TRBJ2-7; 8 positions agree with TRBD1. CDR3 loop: CASSKGARQGIYEQYF. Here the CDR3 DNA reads TGTGCCAGTAGTAAAGGGGCCCGACAGGGGATCTACGAGCAGTACTTC.